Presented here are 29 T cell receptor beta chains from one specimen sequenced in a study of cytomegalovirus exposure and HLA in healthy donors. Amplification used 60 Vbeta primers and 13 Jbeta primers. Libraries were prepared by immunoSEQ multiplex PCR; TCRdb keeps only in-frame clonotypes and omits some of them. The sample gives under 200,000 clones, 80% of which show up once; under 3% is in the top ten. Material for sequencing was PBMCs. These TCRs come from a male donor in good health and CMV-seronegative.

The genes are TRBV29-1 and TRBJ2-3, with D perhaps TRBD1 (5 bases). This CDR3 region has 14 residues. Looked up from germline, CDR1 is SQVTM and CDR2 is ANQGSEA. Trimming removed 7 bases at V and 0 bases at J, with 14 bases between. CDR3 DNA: TGCAGCGCAGGGCGTCAGATGAGCACAGATACGCAGTATTTT. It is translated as CSAGRQMSTDTQYF.

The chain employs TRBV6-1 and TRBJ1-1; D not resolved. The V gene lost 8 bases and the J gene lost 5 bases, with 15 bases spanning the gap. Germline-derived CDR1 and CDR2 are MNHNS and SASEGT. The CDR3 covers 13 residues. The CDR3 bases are TGTGCCAGCCGTCGGGAGTACGATACTGAAGCTTTCTTT. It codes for CASRREYDTEAFF.

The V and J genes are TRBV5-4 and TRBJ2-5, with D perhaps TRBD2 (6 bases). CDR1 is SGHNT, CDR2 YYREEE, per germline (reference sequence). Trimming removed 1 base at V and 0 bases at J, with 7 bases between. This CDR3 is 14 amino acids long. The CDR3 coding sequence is TGTGCCAGCAGCTTGAGGACTAACCAAGAGACCCAGTACTTC. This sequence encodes CASSLRTNQETQYF.

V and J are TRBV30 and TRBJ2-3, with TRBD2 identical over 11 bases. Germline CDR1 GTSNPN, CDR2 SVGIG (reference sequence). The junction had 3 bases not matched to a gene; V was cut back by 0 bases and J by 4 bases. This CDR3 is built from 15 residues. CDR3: CAWSVLAGGSDTQYF. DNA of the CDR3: TGTGCCTGGAGTGTTCTAGCGGGGGGCTCAGATACGCAGTATTTT.

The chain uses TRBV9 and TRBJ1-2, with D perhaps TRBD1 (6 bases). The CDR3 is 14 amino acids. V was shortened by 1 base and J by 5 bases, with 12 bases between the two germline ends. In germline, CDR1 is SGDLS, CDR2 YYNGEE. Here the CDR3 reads CASSVLEQGYGYTF. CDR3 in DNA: TGTGCCAGCAGCGTACTTGAACAGGGTTATGGCTACACCTTC.

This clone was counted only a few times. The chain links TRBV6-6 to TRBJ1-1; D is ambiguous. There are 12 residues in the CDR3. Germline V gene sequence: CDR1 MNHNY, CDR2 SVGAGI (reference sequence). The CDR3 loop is CAAGSMNTEAFF. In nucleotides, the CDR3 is TGTGCTGCGGGGTCCATGAACACTGAAGCTTTCTTT.

CDR3 loop: CASSTQAINEKLFF. In DNA form, the CDR3 reads TGTGCCAGCAGTACACAGGCCATTAATGAAAAACTGTTTTTT. This chain joins TRBV6-1 and TRBJ1-4; weak D call: TRBD1 (5 bases). CDR1 and CDR2 from the germline V gene are MNHNS and SASEGT. V lost 5 bases, J lost 4 bases, and 11 bases lay in between. This CDR3 region has 14 residues.

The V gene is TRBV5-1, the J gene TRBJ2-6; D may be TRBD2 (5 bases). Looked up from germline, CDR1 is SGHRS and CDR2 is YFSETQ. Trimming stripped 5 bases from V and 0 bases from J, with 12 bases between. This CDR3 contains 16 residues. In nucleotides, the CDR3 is TGCGCCAGCAGGTCCCTGGCGGGCTCTGGGGCCAACGTCCTGACTTTC. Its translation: CASRSLAGSGANVLTF.

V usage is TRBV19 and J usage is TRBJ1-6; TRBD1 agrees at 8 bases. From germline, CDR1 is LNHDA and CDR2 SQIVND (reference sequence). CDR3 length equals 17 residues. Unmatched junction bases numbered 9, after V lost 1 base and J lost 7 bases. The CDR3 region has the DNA TGTGCCAGTAGTATAGTAGGTCAGGGGGCGCGAAATTCACCCCTCCACTTT. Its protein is CASSIVGQGARNSPLHF.

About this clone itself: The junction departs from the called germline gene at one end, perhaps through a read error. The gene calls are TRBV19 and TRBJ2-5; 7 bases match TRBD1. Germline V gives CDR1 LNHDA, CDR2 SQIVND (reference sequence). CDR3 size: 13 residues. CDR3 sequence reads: CASSVDREGTQYF. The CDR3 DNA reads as TGTGCCAGTAGTGTAGACAGGGAAGGGACCCAGTACTTC.

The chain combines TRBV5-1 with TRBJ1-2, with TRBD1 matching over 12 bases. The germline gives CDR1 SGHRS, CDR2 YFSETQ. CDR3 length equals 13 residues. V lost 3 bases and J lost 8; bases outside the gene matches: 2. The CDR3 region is CASSWDRGQGYTF. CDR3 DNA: TGCGCCAGCAGCTGGGACAGGGGGCAAGGCTACACCTTC.

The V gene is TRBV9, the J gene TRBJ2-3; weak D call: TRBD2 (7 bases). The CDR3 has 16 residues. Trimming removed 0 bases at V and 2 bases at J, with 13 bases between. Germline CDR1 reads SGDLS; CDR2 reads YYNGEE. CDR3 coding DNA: TGTGCCAGCAGCGTAGGACGGGGGGCCCTCACAGATACGCAGTATTTT. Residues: CASSVGRGALTDTQYF.

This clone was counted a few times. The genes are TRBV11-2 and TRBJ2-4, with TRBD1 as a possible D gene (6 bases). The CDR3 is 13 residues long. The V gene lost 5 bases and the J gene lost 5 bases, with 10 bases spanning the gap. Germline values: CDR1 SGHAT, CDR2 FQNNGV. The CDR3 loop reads CASSRDTENIQYF. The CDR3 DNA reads TGTGCCAGCAGCCGGGACACCGAAAACATTCAGTACTTC.

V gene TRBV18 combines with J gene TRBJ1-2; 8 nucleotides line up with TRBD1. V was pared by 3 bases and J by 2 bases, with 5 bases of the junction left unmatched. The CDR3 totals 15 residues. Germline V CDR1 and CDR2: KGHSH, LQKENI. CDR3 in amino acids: CASSPNQGANYGYTF. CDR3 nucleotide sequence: TGTGCCAGCTCACCTAACCAGGGGGCCAACTATGGCTACACCTTC.

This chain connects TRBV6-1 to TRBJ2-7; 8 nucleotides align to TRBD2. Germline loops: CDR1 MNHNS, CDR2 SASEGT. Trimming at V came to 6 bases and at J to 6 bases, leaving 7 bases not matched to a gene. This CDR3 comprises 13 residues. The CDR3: CASRIAGGGEQYF. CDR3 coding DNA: TGTGCCAGCAGGATCGCGGGGGGTGGCGAGCAGTACTTC.

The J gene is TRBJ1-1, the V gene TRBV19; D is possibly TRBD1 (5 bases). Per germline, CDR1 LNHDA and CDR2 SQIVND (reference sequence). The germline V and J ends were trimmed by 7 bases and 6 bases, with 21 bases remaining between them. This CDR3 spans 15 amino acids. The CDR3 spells CASNSWGGESSEAFF. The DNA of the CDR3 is TGTGCCAGTAATTCTTGGGGGGGGGAGAGCTCTGAAGCTTTCTTT. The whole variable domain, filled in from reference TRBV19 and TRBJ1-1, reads DGGITQSPKYLFRKEGQNVTLSCEQNLNHDAMYWYRQDPGQGLRLIYYSQIVNDFQKGDIAEGYSVSREKKESFPLTVTSAQKNPTAFYLCASNSWGGESSEAFFGQGTRLTVV.

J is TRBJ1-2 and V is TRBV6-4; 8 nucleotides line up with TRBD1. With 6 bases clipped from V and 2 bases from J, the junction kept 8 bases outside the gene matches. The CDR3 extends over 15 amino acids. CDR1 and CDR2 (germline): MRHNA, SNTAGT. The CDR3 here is CASSWSQGANYGYTF. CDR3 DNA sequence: TGTGCCAGCAGCTGGAGCCAGGGGGCAAACTATGGCTACACCTTC.

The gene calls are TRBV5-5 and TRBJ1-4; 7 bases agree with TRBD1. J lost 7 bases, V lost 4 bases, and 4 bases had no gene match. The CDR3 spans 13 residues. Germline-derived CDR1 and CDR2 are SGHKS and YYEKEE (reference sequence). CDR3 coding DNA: TGTGCCAGCAGCGGAGGACAGGTTGAAAAACTGTTTTTT. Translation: CASSGGQVEKLFF.

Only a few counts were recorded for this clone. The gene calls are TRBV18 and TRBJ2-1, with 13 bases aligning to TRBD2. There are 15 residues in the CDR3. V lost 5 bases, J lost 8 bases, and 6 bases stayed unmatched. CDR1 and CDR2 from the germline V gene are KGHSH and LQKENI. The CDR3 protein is CASSAGLAGQDEQFF. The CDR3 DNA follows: TGTGCCAGCTCAGCGGGACTAGCGGGGCAGGATGAGCAGTTCTTC.

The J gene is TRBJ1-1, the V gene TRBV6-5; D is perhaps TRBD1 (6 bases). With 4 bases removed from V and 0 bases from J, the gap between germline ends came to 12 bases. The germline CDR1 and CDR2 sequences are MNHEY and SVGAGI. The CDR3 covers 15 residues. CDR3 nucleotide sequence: TGTGCCAGCAGTTCGGTACAGGGAGTGAACACTGAAGCTTTCTTT. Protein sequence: CASSSVQGVNTEAFF.

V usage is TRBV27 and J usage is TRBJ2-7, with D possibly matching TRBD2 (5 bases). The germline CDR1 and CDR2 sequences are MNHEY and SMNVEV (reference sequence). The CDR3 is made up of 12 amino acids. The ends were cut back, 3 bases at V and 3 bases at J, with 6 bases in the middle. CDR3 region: CASSFGGYEQYF. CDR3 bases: TGTGCCAGCAGTTTTGGAGGCTACGAGCAGTACTTC.

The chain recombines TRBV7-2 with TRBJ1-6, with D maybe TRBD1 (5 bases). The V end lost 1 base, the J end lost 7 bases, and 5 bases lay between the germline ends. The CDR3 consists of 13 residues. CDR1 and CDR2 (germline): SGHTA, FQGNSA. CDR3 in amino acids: CASSLEGNSPLHF. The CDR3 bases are TGTGCCAGCAGCTTAGAGGGGAATTCACCCCTCCACTTT.

As DNA, the CDR3 is TGTGCCAGCAGCCGTGGAGTTCCAAACCCTTACAATGAGCAGTTCTTC. Amino acids: CASSRGVPNPYNEQFF. The chain is built from TRBV5-6 and TRBJ2-1; D gene uncertain. The CDR3 totals 16 residues. Germline assignment: CDR1 SGHDT and CDR2 YYEEEE. The ends were cut back, 4 bases at V and 4 bases at J, with 18 bases in the middle.

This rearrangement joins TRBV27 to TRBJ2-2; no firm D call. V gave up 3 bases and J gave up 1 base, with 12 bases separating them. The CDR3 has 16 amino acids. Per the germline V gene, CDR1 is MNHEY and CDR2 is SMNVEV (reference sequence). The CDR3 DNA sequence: TGTGCCAGCAGTTTCCTAAGCACGGTGAACACCGGGGAGCTGTTTTTT. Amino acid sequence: CASSFLSTVNTGELFF.

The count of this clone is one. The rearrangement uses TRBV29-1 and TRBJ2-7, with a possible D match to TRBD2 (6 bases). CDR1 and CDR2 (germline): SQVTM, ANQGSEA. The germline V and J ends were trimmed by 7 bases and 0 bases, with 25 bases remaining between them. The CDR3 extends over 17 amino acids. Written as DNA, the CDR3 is TGCAGCGCCGTACCCTTTCCCTCCGGGACTGCCTCCTACGAGCAGTACTTC. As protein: CSAVPFPSGTASYEQYF.

CDR3 region: CASSGINSLNEKLFF. CDR3 in DNA: TGTGCCAGCAGTGGGATAAACAGTCTTAATGAAAAACTGTTTTTT. The rearrangement links TRBV2 to TRBJ1-4, with unresolved D. Germline-derived CDR1 and CDR2 are SNHLY and FYNNEI. Trimming shortened V by 4 bases and J by 4 bases, and 13 bases separated the two germline ends. This CDR3 comprises 15 residues.

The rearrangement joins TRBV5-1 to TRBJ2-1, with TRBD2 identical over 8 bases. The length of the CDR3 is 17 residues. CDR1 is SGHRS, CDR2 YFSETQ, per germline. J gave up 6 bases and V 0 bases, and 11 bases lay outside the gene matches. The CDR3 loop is CASSLGLRGEIFNEQFF. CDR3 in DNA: TGCGCCAGCAGCTTGGGTCTGCGGGGGGAAATTTTCAATGAGCAGTTCTTC.

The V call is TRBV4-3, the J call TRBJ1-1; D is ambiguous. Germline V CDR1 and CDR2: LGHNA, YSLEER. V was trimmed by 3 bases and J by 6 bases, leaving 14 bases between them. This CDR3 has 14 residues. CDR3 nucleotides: TGCGCCAGCAGCCAGCAGGAGGATTACCCTGAAGCTTTCTTT. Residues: CASSQQEDYPEAFF.

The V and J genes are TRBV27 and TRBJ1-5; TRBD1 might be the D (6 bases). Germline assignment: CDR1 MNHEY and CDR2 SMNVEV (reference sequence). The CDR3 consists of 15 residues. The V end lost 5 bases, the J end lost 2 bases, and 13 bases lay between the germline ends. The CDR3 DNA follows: TGTGCCAGCAGTATAAGCAGGGGAGGCAATCAGCCCCAGCATTTT. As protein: CASSISRGGNQPQHF.